Shown below are 25 T cell receptor beta chains from a single sample sequenced in a study of blood T cell repertoires in COVID-19. Assay: immunoSEQ multiplex PCR; the TCRdb copy retains only in-frame clones and omits some. The sample yields fewer than 80,000 clones, 89% seen once. The sample comprised peripheral blood. Receptor source: a woman in her forties or fifties with active COVID-19.

CDR3 bases: TGCGCCAGCAGCCGGTCGGGTAGGGAGGACGGGGAGCTGTTTTTT. Protein: CASSRSGREDGELFF. V and J are TRBV5-1 and TRBJ2-2; a weak D match, TRBD2 (6 bases). CDR3 size: 15 residues. Germline V gene data show CDR1 as SGHRS and CDR2 as YFSETQ. V lost 4 bases, J lost 7 bases, and 17 bases lay in between.

V is TRBV3-1 (or the pseudogene TRBV3-2) and J is TRBJ2-3; the D gene is possibly TRBD2 (7 bases). From germline, CDR1 is LGHDT and CDR2 YNNKEL (reference sequence). Trimming shortened V by 5 bases and J by 6 bases, and 15 bases separated the two germline ends. This CDR3 has 14 amino acids. CDR3 amino acids: CASSSQGGLDTQYF. The CDR3, as DNA: TGTGCCAGCAGCTCACAGGGAGGGCTGGATACGCAGTATTTT.

The V gene is TRBV29-1, the J gene TRBJ1-2; 9 bases match TRBD1. CDR1 is SQVTM, CDR2 ANQGSEA, per germline. The junction had 6 bases not matched to a gene; V was cut back by 5 bases and J by 5 bases. The CDR3 has 13 residues. DNA for the CDR3: TGCAGCGTTAACAGACAGGGGGAATATGGCTACACCTTC. Encoded protein: CSVNRQGEYGYTF.

The chain employs TRBV9 and TRBJ2-1; D is uncertain. Germline lookup yields CDR1 SGDLS and CDR2 YYNGEE. The CDR3 runs 13 residues. Trimming stripped 4 bases from V and 7 bases from J, with 12 bases between. CDR3 nucleotides: TGTGCCAGCAGCCCCCCCCCGAGTAATGAGCAGTTCTTC. Protein sequence: CASSPPPSNEQFF. Complete variable domain (other parts from reference TRBV9 and TRBJ2-1): DSGVTQTPKHLITATGQRVTLRCSPRSGDLSVYWYQQSLDQGLQFLIQYYNGEERAKGNILERFSAQQFPDLHSELNLSSLELGDSALYFCASSPPPSNEQFFGPGTRLTVL.

J is TRBJ2-3 and V is TRBV5-1, with 11 bases identical to TRBD2. The CDR3 covers 16 residues. Germline V gene sequence: CDR1 SGHRS, CDR2 YFSETQ. The ends lost 4 bases at V and 3 bases at J; junction bases unmatched: 7. CDR3 in DNA: TGCGCCAGCAGCCCGACACTAGCGGGAGTTACAGATACGCAGTATTTT. Protein product: CASSPTLAGVTDTQYF.

The chain combines TRBV6-6 with TRBJ1-3; possibly TRBD1 for D (5 bases). Germline CDR1 reads MNHNY; CDR2 reads SVGAGI (reference sequence). CDR3 length: 19 amino acids. Trimming removed 5 bases from V and 0 bases from J, with 23 bases in between. The CDR3 loop is CASSHDRGLGQSSGNTIYF. DNA of the CDR3: TGTGCCAGCAGTCACGACAGAGGCCTGGGTCAGAGCTCTGGAAACACCATATATTTT.

The genes are TRBV9 and TRBJ2-2, with TRBD1 identical over 8 bases. V dropped 4 bases and J dropped 6; count of bases not matched to a gene: 8. The V gene's germline CDR1 is SGDLS and CDR2 YYNGEE. This CDR3 comprises 15 residues. The CDR3 nucleotides are TGTGCCAGCAGCCTCCAGGACAGGGTTGCCGGGGAGCTGTTTTTT. It is translated as CASSLQDRVAGELFF.

This sequence joins TRBV25-1 and TRBJ1-6; 7 bases match TRBD1. The germline V gene encodes CDR1 MGHDK and CDR2 SYGVNS. The length of the CDR3 is 13 residues. The V gene end was trimmed by 9 bases and the J gene end by 7 bases; junction bases not matched to a gene: 6. The CDR3 DNA follows: TGTGCCAGGGAGGGACAGAGGAATTCACCCCTCCACTTT. As protein: CAREGQRNSPLHF.

The chain carries TRBV5-1 and TRBJ2-3; 9 bases are shared with TRBD1. The CDR3 extends over 17 amino acids. Per germline, CDR1 SGHRS and CDR2 YFSETQ. J was trimmed by 2 bases and V by 3 bases; bases with no gene match: 10. This CDR3 is CASSSTHTGGVTDTQYF. The CDR3 DNA reads TGCGCCAGCAGCTCGACCCATACAGGGGGCGTCACAGATACGCAGTATTTT.

The genes are TRBV6-2 or TRBV6-3 and TRBJ2-1, with 9 bases fitting TRBD2. The CDR3 runs to 16 residues. Looked up from germline, CDR1 is MNHEY and CDR2 is SVGEGT. V was pared by 5 bases and J by 6 bases, with 11 bases of the junction left unmatched. CDR3 region: CASSPGLARITNEQFF. Here the CDR3 DNA reads TGTGCCAGCAGTCCGGGACTAGCCCGCATCACCAATGAGCAGTTCTTC.

This chain links TRBV7-9 with TRBJ2-7; a weak D match, TRBD2 (6 bases). The CDR3 sequence is 15 residues long. The V and J ends lost 1 base and 4 bases respectively, with 14 bases between them. Germline V CDR1 and CDR2: SEHNR, FQNEAQ (reference sequence). CDR3 in DNA: TGTGCCAGCAGCTTAGTGGGCGGGGCCCATTACGAGCAGTACTTC. Translated: CASSLVGGAHYEQYF.

This clone was observed a single time. This chain links TRBV19 with TRBJ2-3; D not certain. CDR1 and CDR2 (germline): LNHDA, SQIVND (reference sequence). Trimming took off 4 bases at V and 2 bases at J, with 4 bases between the two ends. The CDR3 loop spans 12 amino acids. The CDR3 coding sequence is TGTGCCAGTAGTACCGTCACAGATACGCAGTATTTT. Its protein product is CASSTVTDTQYF. Looking up the rest from reference TRBV19 and TRBJ2-3 gives the full variable domain: DGGITQSPKYLFRKEGQNVTLSCEQNLNHDAMYWYRQDPGQGLRLIYYSQIVNDFQKGDIAEGYSVSREKKESFPLTVTSAQKNPTAFYLCASSTVTDTQYFGPGTRLTVL.

The V and J genes are TRBV6-2 or TRBV6-3 and TRBJ1-1; 7 bases match TRBD1. The CDR3 has 16 residues. Germline V gene lookup returns CDR1 MNHEY and CDR2 SVGEGT. Unmatched junction bases numbered 13, after V lost 5 bases and J lost 4 bases. CDR3 nucleotides: TGTGCCAGCAGTAACGTATTGACAGGGCTGGTCACTGAAGCTTTCTTT. Amino acids: CASSNVLTGLVTEAFF.

The chain employs TRBV30 and TRBJ1-2, with 12 bases identical to TRBD1. The CDR3 is 17 residues long. CDR1 and CDR2 from the germline V gene are GTSNPN and SVGIG (reference sequence). V was clipped by 1 base and J by 3 bases; unmatched bases: 9. The CDR3 nucleotides read TGTGCCTGGAGTGCCGGGACAGGGGGCTATCCTTACTATGGCTACACCTTC. Translated: CAWSAGTGGYPYYGYTF.

The V and J genes are TRBV24-1 and TRBJ2-1; a weak D match, TRBD1 (6 bases). V lost 5 bases to trimming and J lost 2 bases, with 12 bases between them. CDR3 length: 15 amino acids. Germline V gives CDR1 KGHDR, CDR2 SFDVKD. CDR3 sequence reads: CATSGKTGAYNEQFF. The CDR3 bases are TGTGCCACCAGTGGTAAGACAGGTGCCTACAATGAGCAGTTCTTC.

A remark on this clone: Different DNA sequences within this sample yield the same CDR3. The genes are TRBV3-1 (or the pseudogene TRBV3-2) and TRBJ2-7; 9 bases align to TRBD1. The germline CDR1 and CDR2 sequences are LGHDT and YNNKEL (reference sequence). V gave up 1 base and J gave up 3 bases; unmatched junction bases: 4. The CDR3 consists of 15 residues. The DNA for the CDR3 is TGTGCCAGCAGCCAAGGTCCGGGACAGGGCTACGAGCAGTACTTC. Its protein is CASSQGPGQGYEQYF.

V is TRBV3-1 (or the pseudogene TRBV3-2) and J is TRBJ2-5; D might be TRBD1 (6 bases). CDR1 is LGHDT and CDR2 is YNNKEL in the germline V gene (reference sequence). With 6 bases removed from V and 4 bases from J, the gap between germline ends came to 12 bases. This CDR3 has 13 amino acids. The CDR3 is CASRRTVGETQYF. Here the CDR3 DNA reads TGTGCCAGCAGGCGGACAGTCGGAGAGACCCAGTACTTC.

The rearrangement joins TRBV2 to TRBJ2-5; TRBD2 might be the D (6 bases). The CDR3 is 16 residues long. The ends were cut back, 11 bases at V and 1 base at J, with 23 bases in the middle. From germline, CDR1 is SNHLY and CDR2 FYNNEI. CDR3: CAGGSGALVAQETQYF. The CDR3 bases are TGTGCCGGGGGGTCGGGCGCCCTAGTAGCCCAAGAGACCCAGTACTTC.

The CDR3 sequence is CASSLTSGPTGELFF. CDR3 DNA sequence: TGCGCCAGCAGCTTGACTAGCGGACCCACCGGGGAGCTGTTTTTT. This chain links TRBV5-1 with TRBJ2-2; 8 nucleotides align to TRBD2. V was clipped by 1 base and J by 4 bases; unmatched bases: 3. This CDR3 is built from 15 residues. The germline gives CDR1 SGHRS, CDR2 YFSETQ.

Only one count was recorded for this clone. The chain employs TRBV4-2 and TRBJ2-3; possible D gene TRBD1, 5 bases. V lost 0 bases and J lost 1, with 5 bases in between. The CDR3 is 14 amino acids. Germline-derived CDR1 and CDR2 are LGHNA and YNFKEQ. The CDR3 region is CASSQEGGTDTQYF. The CDR3 region has the DNA TGTGCCAGCAGCCAAGAAGGGGGCACAGATACGCAGTATTTT.

The V call is TRBV14, the J call TRBJ2-1; 8 bases fit TRBD2. V was pared by 8 bases and J by 0 bases, with 6 bases of the junction left unmatched. CDR1 is SGHDN and CDR2 is FVKESK in the germline V gene. The CDR3 extends over 15 amino acids. CDR3 region: CASHQGTSSYNEQFF. The CDR3 DNA reads as TGTGCCAGCCACCAAGGGACTAGCTCCTACAATGAGCAGTTCTTC.

This chain joins TRBV2 and TRBJ1-2, with D perhaps TRBD1 (5 bases). The ends were cut back, 5 bases at V and 0 bases at J, with 10 bases in the middle. This CDR3 has 14 residues. From germline, CDR1 is SNHLY and CDR2 FYNNEI. The CDR3 DNA reads as TGTGCCAGCAGTAGACAGAGCGCTAACTATGGCTACACCTTC. Amino acids: CASSRQSANYGYTF.

The V gene is TRBV7-9, the J gene TRBJ1-3, with D possibly being TRBD1 (5 bases). V gave up 2 bases and J gave up 4 bases, with 12 bases separating them. CDR3 size: 15 residues. Germline V gene lookup returns CDR1 SEHNR and CDR2 FQNEAQ (reference sequence). The CDR3: CASSLRGTVGNTIYF. The CDR3 DNA is TGTGCCAGCAGCTTACGGGGGACGGTCGGAAACACCATATATTTT.

This chain connects TRBV7-3 to TRBJ2-1; 9 bases fit TRBD2. V lost 3 bases and J lost 8; bases outside the gene matches: 5. Germline V gives CDR1 SGHTA, CDR2 FQGTGA. The CDR3 loop spans 14 amino acids. For the CDR3, the DNA is TGTGCCAGCAGCTTGGCGGGAGGGCCGGATGAGCAGTTCTTC. As protein: CASSLAGGPDEQFF.

This chain joins TRBV18 and TRBJ2-5; D remains ambiguous. CDR1 is KGHSH and CDR2 is LQKENI in the germline V gene. CDR3 length: 14 amino acids. V shed 0 bases and J shed 2 bases, with 7 bases lying between them. The chain's CDR3 is CASSPPPRQETQYF. The CDR3 DNA sequence: TGTGCCAGCTCACCACCACCTAGGCAAGAGACCCAGTACTTC.